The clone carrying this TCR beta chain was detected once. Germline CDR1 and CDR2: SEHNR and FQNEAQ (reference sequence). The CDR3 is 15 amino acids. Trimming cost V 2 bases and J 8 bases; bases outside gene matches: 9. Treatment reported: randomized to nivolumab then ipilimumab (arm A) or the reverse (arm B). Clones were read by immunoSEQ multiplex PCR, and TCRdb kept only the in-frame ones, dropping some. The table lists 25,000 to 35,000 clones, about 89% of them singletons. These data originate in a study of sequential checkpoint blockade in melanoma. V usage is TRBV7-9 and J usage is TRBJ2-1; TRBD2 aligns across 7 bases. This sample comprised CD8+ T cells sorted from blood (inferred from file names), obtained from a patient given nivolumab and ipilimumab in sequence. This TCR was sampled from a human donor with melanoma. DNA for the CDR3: TGTGCCAGCAGCTTATTCCAGCGGGGAGGCGATGAGCAGTTCTTC. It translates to CASSLFQRGGDEQFF.